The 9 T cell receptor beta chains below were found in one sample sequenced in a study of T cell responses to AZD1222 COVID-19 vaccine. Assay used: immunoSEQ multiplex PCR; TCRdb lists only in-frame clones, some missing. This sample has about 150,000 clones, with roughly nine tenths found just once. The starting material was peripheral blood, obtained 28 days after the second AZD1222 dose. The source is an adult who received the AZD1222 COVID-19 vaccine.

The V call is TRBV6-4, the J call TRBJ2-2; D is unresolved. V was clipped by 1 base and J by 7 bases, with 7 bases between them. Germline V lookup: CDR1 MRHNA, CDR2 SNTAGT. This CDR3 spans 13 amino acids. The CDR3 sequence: CASSDLWLGELFF. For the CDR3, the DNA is TGTGCCAGCAGTGACTTATGGCTCGGGGAGCTGTTTTTT.

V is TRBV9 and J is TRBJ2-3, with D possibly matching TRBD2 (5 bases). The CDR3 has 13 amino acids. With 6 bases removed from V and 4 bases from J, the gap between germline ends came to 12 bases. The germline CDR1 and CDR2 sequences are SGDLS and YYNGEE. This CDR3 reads CASTTLLADTQYF. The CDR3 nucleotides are TGTGCCAGCACCACGCTACTAGCAGATACGCAGTATTTT. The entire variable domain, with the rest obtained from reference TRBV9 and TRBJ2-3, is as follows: DSGVTQTPKHLITATGQRVTLRCSPRSGDLSVYWYQQSLDQGLQFLIQYYNGEERAKGNILERFSAQQFPDLHSELNLSSLELGDSALYFCASTTLLADTQYFGPGTRLTVL.

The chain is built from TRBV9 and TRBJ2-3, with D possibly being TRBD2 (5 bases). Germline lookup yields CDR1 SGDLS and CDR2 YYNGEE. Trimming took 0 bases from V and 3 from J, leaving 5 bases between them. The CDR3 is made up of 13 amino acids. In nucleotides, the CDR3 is TGTGCCAGCAGCGTAGGGAGGACAGATACGCAGTATTTT. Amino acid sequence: CASSVGRTDTQYF.

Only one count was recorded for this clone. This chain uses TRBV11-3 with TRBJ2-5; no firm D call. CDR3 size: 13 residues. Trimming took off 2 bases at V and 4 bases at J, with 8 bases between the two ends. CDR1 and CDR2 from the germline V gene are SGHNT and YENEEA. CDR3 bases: TGTGCCAGCAGCTTAAAGGAAGGAGAGACCCAGTACTTC. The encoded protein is CASSLKEGETQYF. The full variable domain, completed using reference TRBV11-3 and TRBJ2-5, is EAGVVQSPRYKIIEKKQPVAFWCNPISGHNTLYWYLQNLGQGPELLIRYENEEAVDDSQLPKDRFSAERLKGVDSTLKIQPAELGDSAVYLCASSLKEGETQYFGPGTRLLVL.

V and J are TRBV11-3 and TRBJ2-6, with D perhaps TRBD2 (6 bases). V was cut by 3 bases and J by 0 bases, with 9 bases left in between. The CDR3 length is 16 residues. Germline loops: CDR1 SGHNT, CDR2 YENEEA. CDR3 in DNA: TGTGCCAGCAGCTTGGGAGGTATCTCTGGGGCCAACGTCCTGACTTTC. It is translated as CASSLGGISGANVLTF.

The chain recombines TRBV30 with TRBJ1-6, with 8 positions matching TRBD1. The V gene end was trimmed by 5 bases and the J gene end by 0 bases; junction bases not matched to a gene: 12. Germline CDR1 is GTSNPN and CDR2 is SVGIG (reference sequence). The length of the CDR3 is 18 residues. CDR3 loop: CAWSFRDRLISYNSPLHF. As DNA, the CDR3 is TGTGCCTGGTCCTTCCGGGACAGGCTAATCTCCTATAATTCACCCCTCCACTTT. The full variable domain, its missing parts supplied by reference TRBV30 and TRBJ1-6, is SQTIHQWPATLVQPVGSPLSLECTVEGTSNPNLYWYRQAAGRGLQLLFYSVGIGQISSEVPQNLSASRPQDRQFILSSKKLLLSDSGFYLCAWSFRDRLISYNSPLHFGNGTRLTVT.

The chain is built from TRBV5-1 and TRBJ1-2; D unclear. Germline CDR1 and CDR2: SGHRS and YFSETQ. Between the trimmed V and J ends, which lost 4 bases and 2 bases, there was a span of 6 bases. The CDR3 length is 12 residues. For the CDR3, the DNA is TGCGCCAGCAGCCCGGACAACTATGGCTACACCTTC. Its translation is CASSPDNYGYTF.

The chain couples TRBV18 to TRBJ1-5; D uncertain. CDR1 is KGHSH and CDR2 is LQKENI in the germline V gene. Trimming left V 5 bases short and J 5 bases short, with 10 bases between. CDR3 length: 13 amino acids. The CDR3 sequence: CASSREGHQPQHF. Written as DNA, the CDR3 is TGTGCCAGCTCAAGGGAGGGTCATCAGCCCCAGCATTTT.

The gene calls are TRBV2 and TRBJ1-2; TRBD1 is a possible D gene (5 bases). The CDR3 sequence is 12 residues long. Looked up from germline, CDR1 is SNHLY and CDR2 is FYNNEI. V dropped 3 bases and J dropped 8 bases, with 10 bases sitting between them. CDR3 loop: CASSEVEGGYTF. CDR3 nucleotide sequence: TGTGCCAGCAGTGAGGTTGAGGGGGGCTACACCTTC.